These 27 T cell receptor beta chains originate from one sample sequenced in a study of radiotherapy plus CTLA-4 blockade in lung cancer. Sequenced by immunoSEQ multiplex PCR; TCRdb stores in-frame clones only, minus some. The sample contains about 51,000 clones, around 75% of which appear only once. The starting material was peripheral blood, obtained from a patient treated with radiotherapy plus ipilimumab. Source of these receptors: a human donor with non-small cell lung cancer who had a complete response to radiotherapy plus ipilimumab.

The table lists this clone with a few counts. The chain employs TRBV7-2 and TRBJ1-2; D is unresolved. The V end lost 3 bases, the J end lost 4 bases, and 9 bases lay between the germline ends. CDR1 is SGHTA, CDR2 FQGNSA, per germline. This CDR3 is 13 amino acids long. The CDR3 bases are TGTGCCAGCAGCTTTCTACAGAGCTATGGCTACACCTTC. Protein sequence: CASSFLQSYGYTF.

For the CDR3, the DNA is TGTGCCAGCAGCCTGGACAGGCTTTTAAACTATGGCTACACCTTC. Translation gives CASSLDRLLNYGYTF. The J gene is TRBJ1-2, the V gene TRBV14; 7 bases agree with TRBD1. CDR3 length equals 15 residues. Germline V gene sequence: CDR1 SGHDN, CDR2 FVKESK. The V and J ends lost 4 bases and 2 bases, in that order; junction bases with no gene match: 7.

The V call is TRBV19, the J call TRBJ1-3, with TRBD1 matching over 9 bases. V shed 5 bases and J 2 bases; nucleotides not matched to a gene: 7. CDR1 is LNHDA and CDR2 is SQIVND in the germline V gene (reference sequence). CDR3 length: 16 residues. The CDR3 loop is CASSLTGGATGNTIYF. CDR3 sequence (DNA): TGTGCCAGTAGTTTAACAGGGGGCGCAACTGGAAACACCATATATTTT. The entire variable domain, with the rest obtained from reference TRBV19 and TRBJ1-3, is as follows: DGGITQSPKYLFRKEGQNVTLSCEQNLNHDAMYWYRQDPGQGLRLIYYSQIVNDFQKGDIAEGYSVSREKKESFPLTVTSAQKNPTAFYLCASSLTGGATGNTIYFGEGSWLTVV.

The V and J genes are TRBV4-1 and TRBJ2-3, with 13 bases fitting TRBD2. Looked up from germline, CDR1 is MGHRA and CDR2 is YSYEKL. This CDR3 has 18 residues. Trimming removed 1 base from V and 8 bases from J; junction bases left unmatched: 12. The CDR3 reads CASSQGEPGLAGKSTQYF. CDR3 DNA: TGCGCCAGCAGCCAAGGGGAACCGGGACTAGCGGGGAAGTCTACGCAGTATTTT.

The genes are TRBV19 and TRBJ1-1; D remains ambiguous. V was trimmed by 1 base and J by 0 bases, leaving 9 bases between them. The CDR3 totals 15 residues. CDR1 is LNHDA and CDR2 is SQIVND in the germline V gene (reference sequence). The CDR3 protein is CASSIGEVMNTEAFF. The CDR3, as DNA: TGTGCCAGTAGTATAGGAGAGGTTATGAACACTGAAGCTTTCTTT. Complete variable domain (other parts from reference TRBV19 and TRBJ1-1): DGGITQSPKYLFRKEGQNVTLSCEQNLNHDAMYWYRQDPGQGLRLIYYSQIVNDFQKGDIAEGYSVSREKKESFPLTVTSAQKNPTAFYLCASSIGEVMNTEAFFGQGTRLTVV.

The chain has TRBV19 and TRBJ1-1; D is unresolved. Germline V gives CDR1 LNHDA, CDR2 SQIVND (reference sequence). The length of the CDR3 is 15 residues. V lost 1 base and J 6 bases, leaving 15 bases between the germline ends. The CDR3 sequence is CASSIVGSERAEAFF. The CDR3 DNA follows: TGTGCCAGTAGTATAGTAGGCAGTGAGAGGGCTGAAGCTTTCTTT.

Details on this clone: A read error may account for a junction end that differs from germline. The chain carries TRBV5-6 and TRBJ2-1; 7 bases map to TRBD1. The CDR3 spans 11 residues. Germline V gives CDR1 SGHDT, CDR2 YYEEEE. The CDR3 DNA reads as TGTGCCAGCAGCCTCCGACAGGGAATGATCTTC. Translation: CASSLRQGMIF.

This clone has a single count. CDR3 protein: CASSLQGSVNYGYTF. The CDR3 DNA follows: TGTGCCAGCAGTTTACAGGGCAGCGTGAACTATGGCTACACCTTC. The V gene is TRBV27, the J gene TRBJ1-2, with a tentative D call TRBD1 (5 bases). The CDR3 sequence is 15 residues long. With 2 bases removed from V and 2 bases from J, the gap between germline ends came to 12 bases. Germline values: CDR1 MNHEY, CDR2 SMNVEV (reference sequence).

The V and J genes are TRBV2 and TRBJ2-1; 9 nucleotides align to TRBD1. Germline CDR1 SNHLY, CDR2 FYNNEI. The length of the CDR3 is 13 residues. V was pared by 8 bases and J by 5 bases, with 4 bases of the junction left unmatched. CDR3 residues: CASLGTGHNEQFF. In DNA form, the CDR3 reads TGTGCCAGCTTAGGGACAGGGCACAATGAGCAGTTCTTC.

The chain employs TRBV18 and TRBJ2-7; the match to TRBD1 covers 7 bases. CDR3 length equals 15 residues. V was pared by 4 bases and J by 2 bases, with 8 bases of the junction left unmatched. CDR1 and CDR2 from the germline V gene are KGHSH and LQKENI. The CDR3 nucleotides are TGTGCCAGCTCACAGACTGGGACAGCGACCTACGAGCAGTACTTC. As protein: CASSQTGTATYEQYF. The whole variable domain, remainder taken from reference TRBV18 and TRBJ2-7, is NAGVMQNPRHLVRRRGQEARLRCSPMKGHSHVYWYRQLPEEGLKFMVYLQKENIIDESGMPKERFSAEFPKEGPSILRIQQVVRGDSAAYFCASSQTGTATYEQYFGPGTRLTVT.

This clone has just one count. The V call is TRBV19, the J call TRBJ2-3; D may be TRBD1 (6 bases). V lost 7 bases, J lost 15 bases, and 20 bases lay in between. Germline V gives CDR1 LNHDA, CDR2 SQIVND (reference sequence). This CDR3 contains 12 residues. This chain's CDR3 is CASKPRTVSSYF. Written as DNA, the CDR3 is TGTGCCAGTAAGCCCCGGACAGTGAGCTCCTATTTT.

The chain has TRBV19 and TRBJ1-2; D perhaps matches TRBD1 (5 bases). The germline gives CDR1 LNHDA, CDR2 SQIVND (reference sequence). The germline V and J ends were trimmed by 3 bases and 7 bases, with 18 bases remaining between them. The CDR3 is 15 residues long. CDR3 amino acids: CASSMAGNNLSGYTF. CDR3 DNA: TGTGCCAGTAGTATGGCAGGGAATAATCTCAGTGGCTACACCTTC.

The V call is TRBV7-2, the J call TRBJ2-4, with D possibly TRBD1 on 6 matching bases. Trimming took off 5 bases at V and 4 bases at J, with 15 bases between the two ends. This CDR3 has 15 residues. Germline V gene sequence: CDR1 SGHTA, CDR2 FQGNSA. CDR3 sequence (DNA): TGTGCCAGCAGCATTCCAACAGGGTTGAAAAACATTCAGTACTTC. As protein: CASSIPTGLKNIQYF. Using reference TRBV7-2 and TRBJ2-4 for the parts outside the CDR3, the full variable domain is GAGVSQSPSNKVTEKGKDVELRCDPISGHTALYWYRQSLGQGLEFLIYFQGNSAPDKSGLPSDRFSAERTGGSVSTLTIQRTQQEDSAVYLCASSIPTGLKNIQYFGAGTRLSVL.

The rearrangement links TRBV2 to TRBJ1-1, with 7 positions matching TRBD1. This CDR3 has 13 amino acids. CDR1 and CDR2 (germline): SNHLY, FYNNEI. V lost 8 bases to trimming and J lost 1 base; unmatched junction nucleotides: 4. This CDR3 reads CASEGQPNTEAFF. As DNA, the CDR3 is TGTGCCAGCGAGGGACAGCCGAACACTGAAGCTTTCTTT.

This clone was recorded a few times. CDR3 in amino acids: CASSPISLASSSYEQYV. DNA for the CDR3: TGTGCCAGCTCACCTATTTCTCTAGCTTCTAGCTCCTACGAGCAGTACGTC. The chain employs TRBV18 and TRBJ2-7; possibly TRBD2 for D (5 bases). Trimming removed 3 bases at V and 0 bases at J, with 18 bases between. The germline CDR1 and CDR2 sequences are KGHSH and LQKENI. The CDR3 sequence is 17 residues long.

V gene TRBV2 combines with J gene TRBJ1-1; no clear D. This CDR3 is 13 amino acids long. The germline V and J ends were trimmed by 6 bases and 1 base, with 9 bases remaining between them. Germline V gene lookup returns CDR1 SNHLY and CDR2 FYNNEI. This CDR3 is CASRRGENTEAFF. In nucleotides, the CDR3 is TGTGCCAGCAGGCGCGGGGAGAACACTGAAGCTTTCTTT.

The V and J genes are TRBV7-6 and TRBJ1-3, with D uncertain. In germline, CDR1 is SGHVS, CDR2 FNYEAQ. Deletions cut 5 bases from V and 0 bases from J, with 11 bases between. CDR3 length equals 15 residues. CDR3 protein: CASSVQATSGNTIYF. In nucleotides, the CDR3 is TGTGCCAGCAGCGTCCAGGCGACCTCTGGAAACACCATATATTTT. Combining the CDR3 with reference TRBV7-6 and TRBJ1-3 gives the whole variable domain GAGVSQSPRYKVTKRGQDVALRCDPISGHVSLYWYRQALGQGPEFLTYFNYEAQQDKSGLPNDRFSAERPEGSISTLTIQRTEQRDSAMYRCASSVQATSGNTIYFGEGSWLTVV.

The chain joins TRBV6-6 to TRBJ2-5; TRBD1 agrees at 7 bases. The J call may be wrong; the DNA end is better matched by TRBJ2-7. The CDR3 spans 14 residues. Germline CDR1 and CDR2: MNHNY and SVGAGI (reference sequence). The CDR3 DNA sequence: TGTGCCAGCAGTTACAACAGGGGCCCCTACGAGCAGTACTTC. Translated, it gives CASSYNRGPYEQYF.

This chain uses TRBV18 with TRBJ2-1; D is possibly TRBD1 (5 bases). The length of the CDR3 is 13 residues. The germline V gene has CDR1 KGHSH and CDR2 LQKENI. V lost 3 bases to trimming and J lost 4 bases, with 7 bases between them. The CDR3 reads CASSPDIYNEQFF. DNA for the CDR3: TGTGCCAGCTCACCGGACATATACAATGAGCAGTTCTTC.

V gene TRBV6-6 combines with J gene TRBJ2-7; D gene ambiguous. V was shortened by 6 bases and J by 4 bases, with 10 bases between the two germline ends. Germline V CDR1 and CDR2: MNHNY, SVGAGI (reference sequence). The CDR3 spans 12 residues. The CDR3 protein is CASSRLGYEQYV. The DNA of the CDR3 is TGTGCCAGCAGCCGACTCGGTTACGAGCAGTACGTC.

A remark on this clone: The germline gene is not matched at one end of the junction; a read error may be the cause. The chain joins TRBV7-7 to TRBJ1-4; no definite D call. This CDR3 has 13 residues. The germline V gene encodes CDR1 SSHAT and CDR2 FNYEAQ (reference sequence). DNA of the CDR3: TGTGCTAGCAGCTTACGGGCTAATGAAAAACTGTTTTTT. Translation gives CASSLRANEKLFF. The variable domain in full, completed from reference TRBV7-7 and TRBJ1-4, reads GAGVSQSPRYKVTKRGQDVTLRCDPISSHATLYWYQQALGQGPEFLTYFNYEAQPDKSGLPSDRFSAERPEGSISTLTIQRTEQRDSAMYRCASSLRANEKLFFGSGTQLSVL.

The J gene is TRBJ1-1, the V gene TRBV7-2; 7 bases map to TRBD1. CDR3 length: 14 residues. Trimming at V came to 3 bases and at J to 1 base, leaving 2 bases not matched to a gene. Germline V CDR1 and CDR2: SGHTA, FQGNSA. CDR3 sequence reads: CASSFGTENTEAFF. The CDR3 DNA sequence: TGTGCCAGCAGCTTCGGGACAGAGAACACTGAAGCTTTCTTT.

This chain joins TRBV7-2 and TRBJ2-1; 11 bases line up with TRBD2. V was pared by 6 bases and J by 8 bases, with 6 bases of the junction left unmatched. CDR1 is SGHTA and CDR2 is FQGNSA in the germline V gene. The CDR3 extends over 14 amino acids. This chain's CDR3 is CASSQTSGIDEQFF. The CDR3 region has the DNA TGTGCCAGCAGTCAGACTAGCGGGATCGATGAGCAGTTCTTC.

This rearrangement joins TRBV7-9 to TRBJ2-3; D ambiguous. Trimming removed 5 bases from V and 6 bases from J, with 6 bases in between. Germline CDR1 is SEHNR and CDR2 is FQNEAQ (reference sequence). This CDR3 is 11 amino acids long. The CDR3 nucleotides are TGTGCCAGCAGCGTTTCGGATACGCAGTATTTT. This codes for CASSVSDTQYF. The full variable domain, rest sourced from reference TRBV7-9 and TRBJ2-3, is DTGVSQNPRHKITKRGQNVTFRCDPISEHNRLYWYRQTLGQGPEFLTYFQNEAQLEKSRLLSDRFSAERPKGSFSTLEIQRTEQGDSAMYLCASSVSDTQYFGPGTRLTVL.

The chain carries TRBV2 and TRBJ2-3; 11 bases are shared with TRBD2. With 6 bases clipped from V and 4 bases from J, the junction kept 12 bases outside the gene matches. The germline V gene has CDR1 SNHLY and CDR2 FYNNEI. This CDR3 is 17 amino acids long. CDR3 sequence (DNA): TGTGCCAGCAGACCCTCCACTAGCGGGGGACGCTCAGATACGCAGTATTTT. Translation: CASRPSTSGGRSDTQYF.

The chain couples TRBV7-9 to TRBJ2-7, with a weak D call TRBD1 (5 bases). Deletions cut 3 bases from V and 2 bases from J, with 5 bases between. Germline-derived CDR1 and CDR2 are SEHNR and FQNEAQ (reference sequence). This CDR3 comprises 12 residues. DNA of the CDR3: TGTGCCAGCAGCTTGACAGCCTACGAGCAGTACTTC. Translated, it gives CASSLTAYEQYF.

This chain connects TRBV11-2 to TRBJ2-5; D may be TRBD1 (5 bases). CDR3 length equals 14 residues. Germline loops: CDR1 SGHAT, CDR2 FQNNGV. V was trimmed by 0 bases and J by 2 bases, leaving 7 bases between them. CDR3 residues: CASSLERGQETQYF. The CDR3 nucleotides read TGTGCCAGCAGCTTAGAAAGGGGTCAAGAGACCCAGTACTTC. Full variable domain (rest looked up from reference TRBV11-2 and TRBJ2-5): EAGVAQSPRYKIIEKRQSVAFWCNPISGHATLYWYQQILGQGPKLLIQFQNNGVVDDSQLPKDRFSAERLKGVDSTLKIQPAKLEDSAVYLCASSLERGQETQYFGPGTRLLVL.